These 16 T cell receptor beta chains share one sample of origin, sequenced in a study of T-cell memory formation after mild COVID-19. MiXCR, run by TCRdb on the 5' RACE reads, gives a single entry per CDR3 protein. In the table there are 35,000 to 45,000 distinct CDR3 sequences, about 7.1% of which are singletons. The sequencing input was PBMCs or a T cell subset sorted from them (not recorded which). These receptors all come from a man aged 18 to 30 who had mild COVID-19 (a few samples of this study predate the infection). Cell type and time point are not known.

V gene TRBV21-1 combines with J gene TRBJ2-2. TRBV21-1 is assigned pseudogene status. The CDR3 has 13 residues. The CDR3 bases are TGTGCCAGCAGCAATGGGTCCACCGGGGAGCTGTTTTTT. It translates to CASSNGSTGELFF.

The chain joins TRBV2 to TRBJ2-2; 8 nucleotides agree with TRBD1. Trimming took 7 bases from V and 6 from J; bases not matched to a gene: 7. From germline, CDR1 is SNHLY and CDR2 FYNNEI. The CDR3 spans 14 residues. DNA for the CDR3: TGTGCCAGCATTCCGGACAGGGTGTCCGGGGAGCTGTTTTTT. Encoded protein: CASIPDRVSGELFF.

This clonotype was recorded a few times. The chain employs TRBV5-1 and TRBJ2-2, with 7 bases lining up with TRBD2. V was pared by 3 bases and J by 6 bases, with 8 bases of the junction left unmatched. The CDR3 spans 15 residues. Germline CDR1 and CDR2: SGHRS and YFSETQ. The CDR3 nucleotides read TGCGCCAGCAGCTCTGGACTAGTAGGGTCCGGGGAGCTGTTTTTT. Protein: CASSSGLVGSGELFF.

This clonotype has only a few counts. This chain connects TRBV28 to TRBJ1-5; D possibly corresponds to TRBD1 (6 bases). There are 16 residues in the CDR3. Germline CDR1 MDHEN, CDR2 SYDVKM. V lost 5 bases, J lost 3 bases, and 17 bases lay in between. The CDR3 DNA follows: TGTGCCAGCAGTCAACGGACAGCTCCAAACAATCAGCCCCAGCATTTT. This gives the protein CASSQRTAPNNQPQHF.

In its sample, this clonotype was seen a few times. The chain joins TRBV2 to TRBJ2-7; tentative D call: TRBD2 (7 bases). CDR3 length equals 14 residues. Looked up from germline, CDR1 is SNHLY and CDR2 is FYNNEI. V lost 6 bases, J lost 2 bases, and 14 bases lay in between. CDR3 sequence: CASRGTGGAYEQYF. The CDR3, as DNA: TGTGCCAGCAGGGGGACGGGGGGCGCCTACGAGCAGTACTTC.

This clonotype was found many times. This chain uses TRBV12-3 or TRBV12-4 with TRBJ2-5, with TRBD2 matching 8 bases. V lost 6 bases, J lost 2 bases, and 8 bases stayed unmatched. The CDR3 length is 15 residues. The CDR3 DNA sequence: TGTGCCAGCAGCCCCTTTGAGCGGGGGCAAGAGACCCAGTACTTC. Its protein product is CASSPFERGQETQYF.

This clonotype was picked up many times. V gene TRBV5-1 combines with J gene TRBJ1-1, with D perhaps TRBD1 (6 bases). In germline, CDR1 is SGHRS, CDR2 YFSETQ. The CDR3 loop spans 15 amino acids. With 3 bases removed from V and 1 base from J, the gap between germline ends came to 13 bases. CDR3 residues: CASSSRQDRNTEAFF. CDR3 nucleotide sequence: TGCGCCAGCAGCTCCCGACAGGACCGGAACACTGAAGCTTTCTTT.

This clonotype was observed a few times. The CDR3 reads CASSLRAGTYEQYV. The DNA of the CDR3 is TGTGCCAGCAGCTTACGGGCAGGTACCTACGAGCAGTACGTC. This chain uses TRBV7-3 with TRBJ2-7; no clear D. The V gene lost 2 bases and the J gene lost 2 bases, with 10 bases spanning the gap. From germline, CDR1 is SGHTA and CDR2 FQGTGA. CDR3 length: 14 amino acids.

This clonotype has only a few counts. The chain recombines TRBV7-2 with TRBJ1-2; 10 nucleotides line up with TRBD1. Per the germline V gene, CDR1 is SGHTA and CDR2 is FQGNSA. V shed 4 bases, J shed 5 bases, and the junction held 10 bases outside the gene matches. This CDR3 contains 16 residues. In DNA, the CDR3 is TGTGCCAGCAGCTACCGACAGGGGGCCCTCCTTTATGGCTACACCTTC. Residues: CASSYRQGALLYGYTF. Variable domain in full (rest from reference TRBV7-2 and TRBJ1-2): GAGVSQSPSNKVTEKGKDVELRCDPISGHTALYWYRQSLGQGLEFLIYFQGNSAPDKSGLPSDRFSAERTGGSVSTLTIQRTQQEDSAVYLCASSYRQGALLYGYTFGSGTRLTVV.

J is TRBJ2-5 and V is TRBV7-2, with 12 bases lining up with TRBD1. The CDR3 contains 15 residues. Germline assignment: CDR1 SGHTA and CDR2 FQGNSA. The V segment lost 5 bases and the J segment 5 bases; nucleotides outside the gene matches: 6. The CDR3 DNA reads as TGTGCCAGCAGCACTGGGACAGGGGGCGTCGAGACCCAGTACTTC. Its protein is CASSTGTGGVETQYF. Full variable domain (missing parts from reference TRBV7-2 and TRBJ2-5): GAGVSQSPSNKVTEKGKDVELRCDPISGHTALYWYRQSLGQGLEFLIYFQGNSAPDKSGLPSDRFSAERTGGSVSTLTIQRTQQEDSAVYLCASSTGTGGVETQYFGPGTRLLVL.

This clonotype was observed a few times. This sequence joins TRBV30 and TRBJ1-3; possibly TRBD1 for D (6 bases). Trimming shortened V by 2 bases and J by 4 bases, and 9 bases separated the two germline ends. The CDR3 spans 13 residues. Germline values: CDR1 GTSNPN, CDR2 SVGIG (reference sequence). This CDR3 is CAWSTTGGNTIYF. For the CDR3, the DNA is TGTGCCTGGAGTACCACAGGGGGAAACACCATATATTTT.

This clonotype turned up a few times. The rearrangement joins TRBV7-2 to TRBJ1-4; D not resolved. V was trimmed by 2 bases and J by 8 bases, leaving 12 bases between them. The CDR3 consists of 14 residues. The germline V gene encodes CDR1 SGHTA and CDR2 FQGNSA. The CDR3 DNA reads TGTGCCAGCAGCTTAATGGAGGGAGGAGAAAAACTGTTTTTT. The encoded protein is CASSLMEGGEKLFF.

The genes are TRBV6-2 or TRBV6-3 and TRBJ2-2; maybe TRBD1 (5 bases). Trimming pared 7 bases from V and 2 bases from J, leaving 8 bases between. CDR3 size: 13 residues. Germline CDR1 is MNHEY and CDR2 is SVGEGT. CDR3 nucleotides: TGTGCCAGCAAAGGGGTTAACACCGGGGAGCTGTTTTTT. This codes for CASKGVNTGELFF.

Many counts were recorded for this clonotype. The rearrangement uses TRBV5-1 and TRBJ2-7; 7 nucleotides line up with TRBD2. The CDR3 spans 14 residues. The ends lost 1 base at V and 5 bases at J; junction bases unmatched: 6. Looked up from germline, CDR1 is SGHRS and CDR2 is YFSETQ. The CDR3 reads CASSLNQGGDEQYF. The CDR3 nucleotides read TGCGCCAGCAGCTTGAATCAGGGAGGGGACGAGCAGTACTTC.

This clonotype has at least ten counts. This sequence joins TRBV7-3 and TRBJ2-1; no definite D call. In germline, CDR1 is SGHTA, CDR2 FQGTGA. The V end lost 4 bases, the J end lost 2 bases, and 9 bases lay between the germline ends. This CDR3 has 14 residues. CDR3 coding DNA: TGTGCCAGCAGCTCCCTCGGCACCTACAATGAGCAGTTCTTC. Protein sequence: CASSSLGTYNEQFF.

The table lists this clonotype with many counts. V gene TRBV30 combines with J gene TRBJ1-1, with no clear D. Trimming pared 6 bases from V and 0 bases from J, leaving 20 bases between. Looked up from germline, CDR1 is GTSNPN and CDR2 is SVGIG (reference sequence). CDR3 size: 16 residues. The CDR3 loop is CACSRGPDIMNTEAFF. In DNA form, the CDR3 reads TGTGCCTGTTCGAGAGGTCCTGATATTATGAACACTGAAGCTTTCTTT. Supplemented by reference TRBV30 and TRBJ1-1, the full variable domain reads SQTIHQWPATLVQPVGSPLSLECTVEGTSNPNLYWYRQAAGRGLQLLFYSVGIGQISSEVPQNLSASRPQDRQFILSSKKLLLSDSGFYLCACSRGPDIMNTEAFFGQGTRLTVV.